This is a list of T cell receptor beta chains from one sample in a study of PD-1 blockade in classical Hodgkin lymphoma. Profiled with immunoSEQ multiplex PCR; TCRdb holds only in-frame clones, not every one. The profile covers some 62,000 clones, with roughly 88% appearing a single time and around 12% taken by the ten largest. The sequenced sample was peripheral blood mononuclear cells (PBMCs), obtained at baseline. These receptors all come from a human donor with classical Hodgkin lymphoma. The CDR3 runs from the conserved cysteine through the conserved F or W. The order of the fields is V gene, clone size, D gene, J gene, CDR3 protein, CDR3 DNA. The D gene is left open where the match is weak. Clone size is not always given. Where it is, it says once, few, many or a class for expanded clones.

v_gene: TRBV4-3; abundance: -; d_gene: -; j_gene: TRBJ1-2; CDR3aa: CASSQGRHQGGYTF; CDR3nt: TGCGCCAGCAGCCAAGGTAGGCATCAGGGAGGCTACACCTTC
v_gene: TRBV7-2; abundance: -; d_gene: -; j_gene: TRBJ1-2; CDR3aa: CASSLGAGTDGYTF; CDR3nt: TGTGCCAGCAGCTTAGGAGCCGGGACCGATGGCTACACCTTC
v_gene: TRBV15; abundance: -; d_gene: TRBD1; j_gene: TRBJ1-3; CDR3aa: CATSRDRQGVGNTIYF; CDR3nt: TGTGCCACCAGCAGAGATCGGCAGGGGGTTGGAAACACCATATATTTT
v_gene: TRBV19; abundance: -; d_gene: -; j_gene: TRBJ1-6; CDR3aa: CASNWGGNNSPLHF; CDR3nt: TGTGCCAGCAACTGGGGGGGTAATAATTCACCCCTCCACTTT
v_gene: TRBV4-1; abundance: -; d_gene: TRBD2; j_gene: TRBJ2-3; CDR3aa: CASSLTGLAASTDTQYF; CDR3nt: TGCGCCAGCAGCCTAACGGGACTAGCGGCTAGCACAGATACGCAGTATTTT
v_gene: TRBV7-9; abundance: -; d_gene: TRBD2; j_gene: TRBJ2-3; CDR3aa: CASSTRTSGGESAQYF; CDR3nt: TGTGCCAGCAGCACCAGGACTAGCGGGGGGGAGTCGGCGCAGTATTTT
v_gene: TRBV28; abundance: -; d_gene: -; j_gene: TRBJ2-3; CDR3aa: CASSADGYRDTQYF; CDR3nt: TGTGCCAGCAGTGCGGACGGCTACAGAGATACGCAGTATTTT
v_gene: TRBV7-2; abundance: -; d_gene: -; j_gene: TRBJ2-5; CDR3aa: CASSSREVVEAQYF; CDR3nt: TGTGCCAGCAGCAGCAGGGAGGTTGTGGAGGCCCAGTACTTC
v_gene: TRBV4-2; abundance: -; d_gene: -; j_gene: TRBJ2-2; CDR3aa: CASSQEWTIHTGELFF; CDR3nt: TGTGCCAGCAGCCAAGAATGGACTATACACACCGGGGAGCTGTTTTTT
v_gene: TRBV5-1; abundance: -; d_gene: -; j_gene: TRBJ2-7; CDR3aa: CASSLGQDPYEQYF; CDR3nt: TGCGCCAGCAGCTTGGGACAGGACCCCTACGAGCAGTACTTC
v_gene: TRBV2; abundance: -; d_gene: TRBD1; j_gene: TRBJ1-1; CDR3aa: CASSEGTGATEAFF; CDR3nt: TGTGCCAGCAGTGAAGGGACAGGGGCCACTGAAGCTTTCTTT
v_gene: TRBV27; abundance: few; d_gene: -; j_gene: TRBJ2-1; CDR3aa: CASSLSSRGYNEQFF; CDR3nt: TGTGCCAGCAGTTTATCGAGCCGGGGTTATAATGAGCAGTTCTTC
v_gene: TRBV5-6; abundance: -; d_gene: -; j_gene: TRBJ2-1; CDR3aa: CASSLIESSYNEQFF; CDR3nt: TGTGCCAGCAGCTTGATAGAGTCCTCCTACAATGAGCAGTTCTTC
v_gene: TRBV28; abundance: few; d_gene: -; j_gene: TRBJ2-7; CDR3aa: CASIARGDLSYEQYF; CDR3nt: TGTGCCAGCATCGCTCGGGGTGATCTCTCCTACGAGCAGTACTTC
v_gene: TRBV11-2; abundance: -; d_gene: -; j_gene: TRBJ1-1; CDR3aa: CASSTGRGGEAFF; CDR3nt: TGTGCCAGCAGCACCGGGCGTGGGGGCGAAGCTTTCTTT
v_gene: TRBV5-1; abundance: -; d_gene: -; j_gene: TRBJ2-5; CDR3aa: CASSLRSVTRETQYF; CDR3nt: TGCGCCAGCAGCTTGAGGTCGGTTACCCGAGAGACCCAGTACTTC
v_gene: TRBV2; abundance: -; d_gene: -; j_gene: TRBJ2-7; CDR3aa: CASSERGGTEQYF; CDR3nt: TGTGCCAGCAGCGAGCGCGGGGGCACCGAGCAGTACTTC
v_gene: TRBV4-1; abundance: -; d_gene: -; j_gene: TRBJ1-1; CDR3aa: CASSQDFGGANTEAFF; CDR3nt: TGCGCCAGCAGCCAAGATTTTGGGGGCGCGAACACTGAAGCTTTCTTT
v_gene: TRBV6-5; abundance: -; d_gene: TRBD1; j_gene: TRBJ2-7; CDR3aa: CASSLAGTDYEQYF; CDR3nt: TGTGCCAGCAGTCTTGCCGGGACAGACTACGAGCAGTACTTC
v_gene: TRBV6-5; abundance: -; d_gene: -; j_gene: TRBJ2-1; CDR3aa: CASSSRGPYNEQFF; CDR3nt: TGTGCCAGCAGTTCCAGGGGCCCTTACAATGAGCAGTTCTTC
v_gene: TRBV10-3; abundance: once; d_gene: TRBD2; j_gene: TRBJ2-7; CDR3aa: CAISYLAGGYEQYF; CDR3nt: TGTGCCATCAGTTATCTAGCGGGGGGGTACGAGCAGTACTTC
v_gene: TRBV10-3; abundance: -; d_gene: TRBD2; j_gene: TRBJ2-3; CDR3aa: CAISAGRGVTDTQYF; CDR3nt: TGTGCCATCAGTGCCGGCCGGGGGGTCACAGATACGCAGTATTTT
v_gene: TRBV7-2; abundance: -; d_gene: -; j_gene: TRBJ1-6; CDR3aa: CASSPKTGFTLHF; CDR3nt: TGTGCCAGCAGCCCCAAGACAGGCTTTACCCTCCACTTT
v_gene: TRBV29-1; abundance: once; d_gene: -; j_gene: TRBJ1-4; CDR3aa: CSVLGQTNEKLFF; CDR3nt: TGCAGCGTTCTCGGACAGACTAATGAAAAACTGTTTTTT
v_gene: TRBV21-1; abundance: -; d_gene: -; j_gene: TRBJ1-5; CDR3aa: CASSWPRGTGGNQPQHF; CDR3nt: TGTGCCAGCAGCTGGCCCAGGGGGACAGGGGGCAATCAGCCCCAGCATTTT
v_gene: TRBV6-4; abundance: few; d_gene: -; j_gene: TRBJ1-4; CDR3aa: CASSVNVGNEKLFF; CDR3nt: TGTGCCAGCAGTGTTAATGTCGGGAATGAAAAACTGTTTTTT
v_gene: TRBV9; abundance: few; d_gene: -; j_gene: TRBJ1-1; CDR3aa: CASSVEGNTEAFF; CDR3nt: TGTGCCAGCAGCGTAGAGGGAAACACTGAAGCTTTCTTT
v_gene: TRBV6-6; abundance: once; d_gene: -; j_gene: TRBJ1-4; CDR3aa: CASSPRTYNEKLFF; CDR3nt: TGTGCCAGCAGCCCCCGGACCTATAATGAAAAACTGTTTTTT
v_gene: TRBV11-3; abundance: -; d_gene: TRBD2; j_gene: TRBJ2-1; CDR3aa: CASSLSSGGFNEQFF; CDR3nt: TGTGCCAGCAGCTTATCTAGCGGGGGGTTTAATGAGCAGTTCTTC
v_gene: TRBV7-8; abundance: -; d_gene: TRBD2; j_gene: TRBJ2-1; CDR3aa: CASSLLSRGNNEQFF; CDR3nt: TGTGCCAGCAGCTTATTATCGCGGGGGAACAATGAGCAGTTCTTC
v_gene: TRBV19; abundance: once; d_gene: -; j_gene: TRBJ2-5; CDR3aa: CASSISGQGSRETQYF; CDR3nt: TGTGCCAGTAGTATTTCGGGGCAGGGAAGCAGGGAGACCCAGTACTTC
v_gene: TRBV5-5; abundance: -; d_gene: -; j_gene: TRBJ1-6; CDR3aa: CASSLERGSPLHF; CDR3nt: TGTGCCAGCAGCTTGGAACGCGGGTCACCCCTCCACTTT
v_gene: TRBV27; abundance: -; d_gene: -; j_gene: TRBJ1-1; CDR3aa: CASSFHRNTEAFF; CDR3nt: TGTGCCAGCAGTTTCCATAGGAACACTGAAGCTTTCTTT